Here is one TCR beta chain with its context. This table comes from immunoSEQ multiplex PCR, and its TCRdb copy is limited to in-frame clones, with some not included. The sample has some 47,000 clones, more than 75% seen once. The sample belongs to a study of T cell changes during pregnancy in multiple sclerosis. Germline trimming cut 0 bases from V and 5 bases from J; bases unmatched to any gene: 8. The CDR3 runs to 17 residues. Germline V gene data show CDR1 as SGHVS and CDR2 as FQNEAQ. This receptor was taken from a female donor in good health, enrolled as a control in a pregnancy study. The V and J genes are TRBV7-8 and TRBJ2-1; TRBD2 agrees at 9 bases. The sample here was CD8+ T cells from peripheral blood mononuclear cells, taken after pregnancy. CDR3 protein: CASSLAFPSGVNNEQFF. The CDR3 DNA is TGTGCCAGCAGCTTAGCTTTCCCTAGCGGGGTGAACAATGAGCAGTTCTTC.